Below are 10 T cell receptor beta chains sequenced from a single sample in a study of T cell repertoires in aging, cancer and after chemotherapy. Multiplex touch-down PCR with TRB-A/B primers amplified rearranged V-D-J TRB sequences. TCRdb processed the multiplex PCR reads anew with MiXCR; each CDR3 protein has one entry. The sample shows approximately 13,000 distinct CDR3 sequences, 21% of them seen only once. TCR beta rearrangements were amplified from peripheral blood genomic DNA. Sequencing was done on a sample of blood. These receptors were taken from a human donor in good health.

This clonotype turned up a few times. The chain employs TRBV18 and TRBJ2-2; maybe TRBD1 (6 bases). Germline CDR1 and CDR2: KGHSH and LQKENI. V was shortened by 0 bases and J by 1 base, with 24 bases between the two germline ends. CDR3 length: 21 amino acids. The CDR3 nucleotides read TGTGCCAGCTCACCACCGTTAGAACCTTTGGGGTCAGGGGAGAACACCGGGGAGCTGTTTTTT. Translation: CASSPPLEPLGSGENTGELFF.

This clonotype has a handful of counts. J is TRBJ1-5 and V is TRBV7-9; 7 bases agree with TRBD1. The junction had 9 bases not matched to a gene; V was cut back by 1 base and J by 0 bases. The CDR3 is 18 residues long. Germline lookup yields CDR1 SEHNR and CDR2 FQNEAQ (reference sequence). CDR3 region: CASSLVGQEPYSNQPQHF. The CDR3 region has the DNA TGTGCCAGCAGCTTAGTAGGACAGGAGCCCTATAGCAATCAGCCCCAGCATTTT. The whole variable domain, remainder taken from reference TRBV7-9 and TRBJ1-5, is DTGVSQNPRHKITKRGQNVTFRCDPISEHNRLYWYRQTLGQGPEFLTYFQNEAQLEKSRLLSDRFSAERPKGSFSTLEIQRTEQGDSAMYLCASSLVGQEPYSNQPQHFGDGTRLSIL.

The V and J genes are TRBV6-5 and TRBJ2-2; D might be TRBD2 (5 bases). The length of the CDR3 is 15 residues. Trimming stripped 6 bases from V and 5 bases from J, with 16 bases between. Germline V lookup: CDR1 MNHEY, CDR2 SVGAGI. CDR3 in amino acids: CASRRLLAVTGELFF. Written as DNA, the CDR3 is TGTGCCAGCAGACGCCTCCTAGCAGTAACCGGGGAGCTGTTTTTT.

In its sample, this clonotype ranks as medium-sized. This CDR3 is CSASGEITDTQYF. Here the CDR3 DNA reads TGCAGTGCTAGCGGGGAGATCACAGATACGCAGTATTTT. The chain is built from TRBV20-1 and TRBJ2-3; D may be TRBD2 (5 bases). The V gene's germline CDR1 is DFQATT and CDR2 SNEGSKA (reference sequence). The CDR3 runs 13 residues. Trimming shortened V by 3 bases and J by 2 bases, and 9 bases separated the two germline ends.

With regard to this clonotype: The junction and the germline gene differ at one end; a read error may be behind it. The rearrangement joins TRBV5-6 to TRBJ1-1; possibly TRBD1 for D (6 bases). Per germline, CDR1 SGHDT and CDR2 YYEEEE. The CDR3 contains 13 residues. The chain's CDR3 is CASSLVAGVEGFF. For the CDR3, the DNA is TGTGCCAGCAGCTTGGTAGCAGGGGTTGAAGGTTTCTTT. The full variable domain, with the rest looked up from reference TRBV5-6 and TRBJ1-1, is DAGVTQSPTHLIKTRGQQVTLRCSPKSGHDTVSWYQQALGQGPQFIFQYYEEEERQRGNFPDRFSGHQFPNYSSELNVNALLLGDSALYLCASSLVAGVEGFFGQGTRLTVV.

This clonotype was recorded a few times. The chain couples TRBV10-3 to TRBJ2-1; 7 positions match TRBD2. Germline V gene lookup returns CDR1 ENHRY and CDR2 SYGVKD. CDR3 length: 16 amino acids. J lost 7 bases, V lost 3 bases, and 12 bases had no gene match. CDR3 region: CAISDLNHLSGNEQFF. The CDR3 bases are TGTGCCATCAGTGACTTGAATCACCTTAGCGGGAATGAGCAGTTCTTC.

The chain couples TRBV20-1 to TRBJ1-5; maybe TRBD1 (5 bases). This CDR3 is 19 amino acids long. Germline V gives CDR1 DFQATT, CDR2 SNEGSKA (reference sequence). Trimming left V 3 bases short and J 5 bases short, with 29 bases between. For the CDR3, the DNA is TGCAGTGCTAGCTCAAAGATGGGAGCCCCAGGGAGAATTTATCAGCCCCAGCATTTT. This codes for CSASSKMGAPGRIYQPQHF.

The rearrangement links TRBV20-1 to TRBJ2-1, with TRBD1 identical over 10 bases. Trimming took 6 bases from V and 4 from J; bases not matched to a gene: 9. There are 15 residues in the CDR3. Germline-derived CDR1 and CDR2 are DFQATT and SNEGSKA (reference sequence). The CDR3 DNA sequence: TGCAGTGCCCAAGGGGACAGGGGTGCGTACAATGAGCAGTTCTTC. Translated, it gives CSAQGDRGAYNEQFF.

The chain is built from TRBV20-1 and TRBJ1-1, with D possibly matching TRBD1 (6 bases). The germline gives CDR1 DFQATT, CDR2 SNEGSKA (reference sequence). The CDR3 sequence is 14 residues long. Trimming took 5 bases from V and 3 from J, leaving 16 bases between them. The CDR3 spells CSALLGGGDTEAFF. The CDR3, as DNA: TGCAGTGCTCTCCTGGGAGGGGGGGACACTGAAGCTTTCTTT.

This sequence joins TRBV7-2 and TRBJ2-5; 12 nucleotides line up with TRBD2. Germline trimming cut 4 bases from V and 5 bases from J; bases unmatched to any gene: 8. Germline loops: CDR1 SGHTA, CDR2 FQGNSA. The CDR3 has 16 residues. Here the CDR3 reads CASSSLAGGGGETQYF. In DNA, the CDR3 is TGTGCCAGCAGCTCTCTAGCGGGGGGGGGCGGGGAGACCCAGTACTTC.